Listed below are T cell receptor beta chains from one sample, sequenced in a study of T cell repertoires in cytomegalovirus infection. TCRdb redid the calling of the reads with MiXCR, one entry per CDR3 protein. The repertoire holds approximately 240,000 distinct CDR3 sequences, with 10% to 15% as singletons. Sequences were obtained from PBMCs. Receptors were obtained from a human donor in good health (CMV status not recorded). Some clones in this sample may be carry-over from other donors' samples. The CDR3 runs from the conserved cysteine through the conserved F or W. The D gene is left open where the match is weak. Clone size, where shown, is once, few, many, or a class for clones that have expanded.

d_gene: .; abundance: few; len: 16; v_gene: TRBV11-2; j_gene: TRBJ2-3; CDR3nt: TGTGCCAGCAGCCTACTCCGGACAGCTAGCACAGATACGCAGTATTTT; CDR3aa: CASSLLRTASTDTQYF
d_gene: TRBD1; abundance: few; len: 15; v_gene: TRBV10-2; j_gene: TRBJ1-3; CDR3nt: TGCGCCAGCAGTGAGACAGGGGCAGCTGGAAACACCATATATTTT; CDR3aa: CASSETGAAGNTIYF
d_gene: .; abundance: many; len: 12; v_gene: TRBV7-2; j_gene: TRBJ1-6; CDR3nt: TGTGCCAGCAGCTTAGAGAATTCACCCCTCCACTTT; CDR3aa: CASSLENSPLHF
d_gene: .; abundance: many; len: 15; v_gene: TRBV7-4; j_gene: TRBJ1-6; CDR3nt: TGTGCCAGCAGCGCGGACAGCTATTATAATTCACCCCTCCACTTT; CDR3aa: CASSADSYYNSPLHF
d_gene: .; abundance: many; len: 15; v_gene: TRBV7-2; j_gene: TRBJ2-5; CDR3nt: TGTGCCAGCAGCTTATTCGGACGGATACAAGAGACCCAGTACTTC; CDR3aa: CASSLFGRIQETQYF
d_gene: .; abundance: few; len: 14; v_gene: TRBV3-1; j_gene: TRBJ1-5; CDR3nt: TGTGCCAGCAGCCAATCTATTCAGGGTCAGCCCCAGCATTTT; CDR3aa: CASSQSIQGQPQHF
d_gene: .; abundance: .; len: 15; v_gene: TRBV6-2/TRBV6-3; j_gene: TRBJ2-5; CDR3nt: TGTGCCAGCAGTTCTCCCGGGACGGTCCAAGAGACCCAGTACTTC; CDR3aa: CASSSPGTVQETQYF
d_gene: TRBD1; abundance: many; len: 13; v_gene: TRBV30; j_gene: TRBJ2-1; CDR3nt: TGTGCCTCCCCAGGGGGCTCCTACAATGAGCAGTTCTTC; CDR3aa: CASPGGSYNEQFF
d_gene: .; abundance: .; len: 13; v_gene: TRBV20-1; j_gene: TRBJ1-1; CDR3nt: TGCAGTGCTAGTTCTGGGGGCGCATCTGAAGCTTTCTTT; CDR3aa: CSASSGGASEAFF
d_gene: TRBD1; abundance: many; len: 15; v_gene: TRBV7-3; j_gene: TRBJ2-5; CDR3nt: TGTGCCAGCAGCTCGCAAGGGGGCCTGGGAGAGACCCAGTACTTC; CDR3aa: CASSSQGGLGETQYF
d_gene: .; abundance: .; len: 13; v_gene: TRBV20-1; j_gene: TRBJ2-1; CDR3nt: TGCAGTGCTAGAACCTTGGGGTACAATGAGCAGTTCTTC; CDR3aa: CSARTLGYNEQFF
d_gene: .; abundance: many; len: 14; v_gene: TRBV7-2; j_gene: TRBJ2-7; CDR3nt: TGTGCCAGCAGCTTAGGCAGGGTCTCCTACGAGCAGTACTTC; CDR3aa: CASSLGRVSYEQYF
d_gene: .; abundance: few; len: 15; v_gene: TRBV6-5; j_gene: TRBJ1-1; CDR3nt: TGTGCCAGCAGTTACAGCCCCGGACGACAAACTGAAGCTTTCTTT; CDR3aa: CASSYSPGRQTEAFF
d_gene: .; abundance: many; len: 14; v_gene: TRBV7-2; j_gene: TRBJ2-3; CDR3nt: TGTGCCAGCAGCCACCGCCTAGCCCCAGATACGCAGTATTTT; CDR3aa: CASSHRLAPDTQYF
d_gene: .; abundance: .; len: 14; v_gene: TRBV14; j_gene: TRBJ1-1; CDR3nt: TGTGCCAGCAGCCAACGGGTCGAAAACACTGAAGCTTTCTTT; CDR3aa: CASSQRVENTEAFF
d_gene: TRBD1; abundance: .; len: 14; v_gene: TRBV6-2/TRBV6-3; j_gene: TRBJ2-7; CDR3nt: TGTGCCAGCCTGTCCTCCCGGACAGGCTACGAGCAGTACTTC; CDR3aa: CASLSSRTGYEQYF
d_gene: .; abundance: many; len: 12; v_gene: TRBV7-9; j_gene: TRBJ2-3; CDR3nt: TGTGCCAGCAGCCGGTCCATAGATACGCAGTATTTT; CDR3aa: CASSRSIDTQYF